This TCR beta chain derives from a study of blood T cell repertoires in COVID-19. Looking at the study overall: Samples came from the United States, Italy and Spain, spanning acute and convalescent COVID-19.

Participant age was roughly 18 to 89 years, and participants resided in around 24 US areas. Cohort assignment relied on participant-reported clinical history. In the 2 weeks before study entry, exposed participants met a COVID-19 case, which was PCR-confirmed or clinician-diagnosed. CDR1 and CDR2 (germline): LGHDT, YNNKEL (reference sequence). Trimming stripped 4 bases from V and 5 bases from J, with 7 bases between. CDR3 length: 12 amino acids. Profiling relied on immunoSEQ multiplex PCR, and the TCRdb table lists in-frame clones only, not all of them. The table records 250,000 or so clones, 80% to 90% of them present only once.

The J gene is TRBJ2-3, the V gene TRBV3-1 (or the pseudogene TRBV3-2); D is uncertain. Sequencing used PBMCs or T cells enriched from blood (not recorded which). The receptor was isolated from a woman aged 40 to 55 who had been exposed to COVID-19. This chain's CDR3 is CASSLGRDTQYF. CDR3 DNA sequence: TGTGCCAGCAGCCTTGGCAGAGATACGCAGTATTTT.